The rows below give T cell receptor beta chains drawn from one sample of a study of human T cells and chemical hapten exposure. Each CDR3 protein gets one entry after TCRdb re-called the RACE reads with MiXCR. The sample holds 35,000 to 50,000 distinct CDR3 sequences, roughly 10% seen once. The specimen was whole blood, collected in connection with sensitization to the hapten diphenylcyclopropenone (DPC). The receptor set was obtained from a woman younger than 45 with alopecia areata. Some clones in this sample may be carry-over from other donors' samples. CDR3s leave out the opening cysteine and the closing phenylalanine or tryptophan.

CDR3 protein: ASSELRTADTQY; V gene: TRBV2
CDR3 protein: ASSDRWQNYGYT; V gene: TRBV2
CDR3 protein: ASRRADTQY; V gene: TRBV12-3/TRBV12-4
CDR3 protein: SVEWNRGANYEQY; V gene: TRBV29-1
CDR3 protein: ASSLGDISNQPQH; V gene: TRBV7-9
CDR3 protein: SVGTDYNEQF; V gene: TRBV29-1
CDR3 protein: ASRRRDRVEGETQY; V gene: TRBV14
CDR3 protein: ASSLGTRNEQF; V gene: TRBV27
CDR3 protein: ASSLGRAGYEQY; V gene: TRBV7-2
CDR3 protein: ASSPRTANSPLH; V gene: TRBV7-8
CDR3 protein: ASSAGTRAYEQY; V gene: TRBV12-3/TRBV12-4
CDR3 protein: ASSFTGYFTDTQY; V gene: TRBV7-2
CDR3 protein: ATSRDRSGTSNTGELF; V gene: TRBV15
CDR3 protein: ASSLSEKLF; V gene: TRBV12-3/TRBV12-4
CDR3 protein: ASIPSGGVGNTIY; V gene: TRBV28
CDR3 protein: ASSMLSYDNEQF; V gene: TRBV19
CDR3 protein: ASSPLTGGKSFLVSPLH; V gene: TRBV7-2
CDR3 protein: ASRDDKETQY; V gene: TRBV2
CDR3 protein: ASSPGQDNEKLF; V gene: TRBV5-4
CDR3 protein: ASRTGPGVNEQF; V gene: TRBV6-2/TRBV6-3
CDR3 protein: ASSISRGEKLF; V gene: TRBV19
CDR3 protein: ASSQSGGPYEQY; V gene: TRBV23-1
CDR3 protein: ASSISNNNSPLH; V gene: TRBV19
CDR3 protein: ASSLLQRGPTYEQY; V gene: TRBV6-2/TRBV6-3
CDR3 protein: ASSVRWGGGETQY; V gene: TRBV9
CDR3 protein: AISESPGGLQETQY; V gene: TRBV10-3
CDR3 protein: SAAEDVGVPYEQY; V gene: TRBV20-1
CDR3 protein: SVDSGGNTGELF; V gene: TRBV29-1
CDR3 protein: ASSLAGRSYEQY; V gene: TRBV5-1
CDR3 protein: ASSPGLAGGVNEQF; V gene: TRBV18
CDR3 protein: ASLPDRRNTGELF; V gene: TRBV6-5
CDR3 protein: ASSLGQYEQY; V gene: TRBV7-9
CDR3 protein: ASSYTRGTGGEAF; V gene: TRBV6-2/TRBV6-3
CDR3 protein: SVVGIYNEQF; V gene: TRBV29-1
CDR3 protein: ASSLAITSADTQY; V gene: TRBV12-3/TRBV12-4
CDR3 protein: ASSNRGLGYGYT; V gene: TRBV6-2/TRBV6-3
CDR3 protein: ASSKALRTHYEQY; V gene: TRBV6-5
CDR3 protein: ASSLAPDSPYEQY; V gene: TRBV7-2
CDR3 protein: ASSDSGQVNEQY; V gene: TRBV2
CDR3 protein: ASIQRGASPYGYT; V gene: TRBV6-2/TRBV6-3
CDR3 protein: ASSLAADTQY; V gene: TRBV7-2
CDR3 protein: ASSLGGVSQPQH; V gene: TRBV12-3/TRBV12-4
CDR3 protein: ASSYVSWYGTNEQF; V gene: TRBV6-2/TRBV6-3
CDR3 protein: ASSPPLGMRTEAF; V gene: TRBV18
CDR3 protein: SASEEETQY; V gene: TRBV20-1
CDR3 protein: SVHTPVSTDTQY; V gene: TRBV29-1
CDR3 protein: ASSLPLAGAYEQF; V gene: TRBV12-3/TRBV12-4
CDR3 protein: ASSYPEGNWGYT; V gene: TRBV6-2/TRBV6-3
CDR3 protein: SARAGDTEAF; V gene: TRBV20-1
CDR3 protein: ASTVQGSFLSPLH; V gene: TRBV27
CDR3 protein: ASSPRLEPSTDTQY; V gene: TRBV4-1